This TCR beta chain emerged from a study of blood T cell repertoires in COVID-19. Whole-study context: Whether acute or convalescent, the COVID-19 samples came from the United States, Italy and Spain. Nucleic acid was either cDNA or gDNA, and it came from T cells, B-cell-depleted T cells, or PBMCs.

Repertoires were generated with immunoSEQ multiplex PCR, while TCRdb's copy carries only in-frame clones and drops some. The sample contains roughly 120,000 clones, roughly 92% of which appear only once. The receptor's source is a man over 45 with COVID-19, enrolled during active disease. The source material was peripheral blood.

DNA of the CDR3: TGTGCCAGTAGAAACAGGCTTCAGAGCAATCAGCCCCAGCATTTT. It yields the protein CASRNRLQSNQPQHF. The chain is built from TRBV19 and TRBJ1-5, with D possibly being TRBD1 (5 bases). This CDR3 comprises 15 residues. Germline V CDR1 and CDR2: LNHDA, SQIVND (reference sequence). V was shortened by 6 bases and J by 1 base, with 13 bases between the two germline ends.